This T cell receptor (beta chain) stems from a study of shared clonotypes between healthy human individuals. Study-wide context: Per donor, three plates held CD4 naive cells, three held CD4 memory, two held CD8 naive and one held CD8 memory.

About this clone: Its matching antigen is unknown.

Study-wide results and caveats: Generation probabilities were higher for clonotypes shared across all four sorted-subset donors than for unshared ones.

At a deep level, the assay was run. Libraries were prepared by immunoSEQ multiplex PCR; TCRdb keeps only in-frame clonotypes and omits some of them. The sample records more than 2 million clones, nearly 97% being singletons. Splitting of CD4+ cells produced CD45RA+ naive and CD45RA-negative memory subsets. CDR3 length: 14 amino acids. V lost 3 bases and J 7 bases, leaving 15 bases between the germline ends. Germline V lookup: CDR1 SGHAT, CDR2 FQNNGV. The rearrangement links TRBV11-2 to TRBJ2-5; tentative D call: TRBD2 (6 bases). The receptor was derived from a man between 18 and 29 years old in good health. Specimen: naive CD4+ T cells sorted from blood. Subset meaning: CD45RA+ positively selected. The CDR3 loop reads CASSLTRSSGTQYF. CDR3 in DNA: TGTGCCAGCAGCTTGACTAGGTCTAGTGGGACCCAGTACTTC.